Listed below are T cell receptor beta chains from one sample, sequenced in a study of cytomegalovirus exposure and HLA in healthy donors. The assay was immunoSEQ multiplex PCR, and TCRdb's table has in-frame clones only and misses some. The table shows roughly 150,000 clones, with approximately 78% occurring only once. Sample: PBMCs. These TCRs come from a woman aged 40 to 49 in good health and CMV-seropositive. Both conserved end residues are part of each CDR3. Fields, in order: CDR3 DNA, CDR3 protein, V gene, J gene, clone size, D gene. A D gene is named only where the DNA matches it firmly. Size is stated for part of the rows, as once, few or many counts, or as a class when the clone is expanded.

CDR3 DNA: TGTGCCAGTAGTATGACTAGCGGGGATTACAATGAGCAGTTCTTC
CDR3 protein: CASSMTSGDYNEQFF
V gene: TRBV19
J gene: TRBJ2-1
clone size: -
D gene: TRBD2

CDR3 DNA: TGCAGCGTACAGGGAAATTTGGATACGCAGTATTTT
CDR3 protein: CSVQGNLDTQYF
V gene: TRBV29-1
J gene: TRBJ2-3
clone size: few
D gene: -

CDR3 DNA: TGCGCCAGCAGTGACGCGGGGGTCGGCACAGATACGCAGTATTTT
CDR3 protein: CASSDAGVGTDTQYF
V gene: TRBV10-2
J gene: TRBJ2-3
clone size: -
D gene: TRBD2

CDR3 DNA: TGTGCCAGCAGACCCAGTGGTGGAGGGGTACGGCCCCAGCATTTT
CDR3 protein: CASRPSGGGVRPQHF
V gene: TRBV6-5
J gene: TRBJ1-5
clone size: -
D gene: -

CDR3 DNA: TGTGCCAGCAGACTAGCGTTTGAGCAGTACTTC
CDR3 protein: CASRLAFEQYF
V gene: TRBV28
J gene: TRBJ2-7
clone size: once
D gene: TRBD2

CDR3 DNA: TGTGCCAGCAGCTTAGTGGGTCTAGCGGGACAAGGCTCCTACAATGAGCAGTTCTTC
CDR3 protein: CASSLVGLAGQGSYNEQFF
V gene: TRBV7-6
J gene: TRBJ2-1
clone size: -
D gene: TRBD2

CDR3 DNA: TGTGCCTGGGGCCGGGGATATGAGCAGTTCTTC
CDR3 protein: CAWGRGYEQFF
V gene: TRBV30
J gene: TRBJ2-1
clone size: -
D gene: -

CDR3 DNA: TGTGCCAGCAGTCCCACTCCCTCCTACAATGAGCAGTTCTTC
CDR3 protein: CASSPTPSYNEQFF
V gene: TRBV11-2
J gene: TRBJ2-1
clone size: -
D gene: -

CDR3 DNA: TGTGCCAGCAGTCCAATTCCCTCTGCGGGTGGCTACACCTTC
CDR3 protein: CASSPIPSAGGYTF
V gene: TRBV28
J gene: TRBJ1-2
clone size: -
D gene: -

CDR3 DNA: TGTGCCAGTAGGCCGACAGGGGGAGGCGAGCAGTACTTC
CDR3 protein: CASRPTGGGEQYF
V gene: TRBV19
J gene: TRBJ2-7
clone size: -
D gene: TRBD1

CDR3 DNA: TGTGCCAGTAGTATGTCCGGAGGTGGCTACACCTTC
CDR3 protein: CASSMSGGGYTF
V gene: TRBV19
J gene: TRBJ1-2
clone size: -
D gene: -

CDR3 DNA: TGCGCCAGCAGCTTGGGTGGGACAGGGGAATCACCCCTCCACTTT
CDR3 protein: CASSLGGTGESPLHF
V gene: TRBV5-1
J gene: TRBJ1-6
clone size: few
D gene: TRBD1

CDR3 DNA: TGCGCCAGCAGCTTGGGAGGACTAAGGAAGACCCAGTACTTC
CDR3 protein: CASSLGGLRKTQYF
V gene: TRBV5-1
J gene: TRBJ2-5
clone size: -
D gene: -

CDR3 DNA: TGTGCCTGGAGCTCCTTCTACGAGCAGTACTTC
CDR3 protein: CAWSSFYEQYF
V gene: TRBV30
J gene: TRBJ2-7
clone size: -
D gene: -

CDR3 DNA: TGTGCCAGCACCCTGGGGCCAGGGGGCGTCCAGGTCTTC
CDR3 protein: CASTLGPGGVQVF
V gene: TRBV2
J gene: TRBJ2-1
clone size: -
D gene: TRBD1

CDR3 DNA: TGTGCCAGCAGTTCACCCGGGACAGGGGCCAAGGGGCCCCAGCATTTT
CDR3 protein: CASSSPGTGAKGPQHF
V gene: TRBV28
J gene: TRBJ1-5
clone size: -
D gene: TRBD1

CDR3 DNA: TGTGCCAGCAGTTCACACCAGGGCTCCTACGAGCAGTACTTC
CDR3 protein: CASSSHQGSYEQYF
V gene: TRBV6-6
J gene: TRBJ2-7
clone size: -
D gene: -

CDR3 DNA: TGTGCCAGCAGCTTAGCCGGTAGGAGGGACTTGTACAGTGAAGAGACCCAGTACTTC
CDR3 protein: CASSLAGRRDLYSEETQYF
V gene: TRBV7-9
J gene: TRBJ2-5
clone size: -
D gene: -

CDR3 DNA: TGTGCCAGCAGTGGAGGGTGCAGCAATCAGCCCCAGCATTTT
CDR3 protein: CASSGGCSNQPQHF
V gene: TRBV6-4
J gene: TRBJ1-5
clone size: few
D gene: -

CDR3 DNA: TGTGCCAGCAGCTTAGCGACAGGTCGAGGCTACACCTTC
CDR3 protein: CASSLATGRGYTF
V gene: TRBV11-2
J gene: TRBJ1-2
clone size: -
D gene: -

CDR3 DNA: TGCAGCGTTCAGGCAGTCTATGGCTACACCTTC
CDR3 protein: CSVQAVYGYTF
V gene: TRBV29-1
J gene: TRBJ1-2
clone size: -
D gene: -

CDR3 DNA: TGCGCCAGCAGCTTAGTGGCGGGAGGCCCGTACCAAGAGACCCAGTACTTC
CDR3 protein: CASSLVAGGPYQETQYF
V gene: TRBV5-1
J gene: TRBJ2-5
clone size: -
D gene: TRBD2

CDR3 DNA: TGTGCCAGCAGCTACAGGGATCGCACCTACGAGCAGTACTTC
CDR3 protein: CASSYRDRTYEQYF
V gene: TRBV7-9
J gene: TRBJ2-7
clone size: -
D gene: -

CDR3 DNA: TGCGCCAGCACATTAACCCCCAAAGCGGGAGGACTCCAAGAGACCCAGTACTTC
CDR3 protein: CASTLTPKAGGLQETQYF
V gene: TRBV5-1
J gene: TRBJ2-5
clone size: -
D gene: TRBD2

CDR3 DNA: TGCGCCAGCGGACGGACTAGCGGGTTTAGCACAGATACGCAGTATTTT
CDR3 protein: CASGRTSGFSTDTQYF
V gene: TRBV23-1
J gene: TRBJ2-3
clone size: -
D gene: TRBD2

CDR3 DNA: TGCGCCAGCAGTTGGCCAGGGGCCCACACCGGGGAGCTGTTTTTT
CDR3 protein: CASSWPGAHTGELFF
V gene: TRBV5-1
J gene: TRBJ2-2
clone size: -
D gene: -

CDR3 DNA: TGCGCCAGCAGCTGGGGCCTAGGGGGTGGCACAGATACGCAGTATTTT
CDR3 protein: CASSWGLGGGTDTQYF
V gene: TRBV5-1
J gene: TRBJ2-3
clone size: once
D gene: -

CDR3 DNA: TGTGCCAGGGGGTGGGGGACAGGGGCTTCACCCCTCCACTTT
CDR3 protein: CARGWGTGASPLHF
V gene: TRBV7-2
J gene: TRBJ1-6
clone size: -
D gene: TRBD1

CDR3 DNA: TGTGCCAGCAGAGGAGCTTACGAGCAGTACTTC
CDR3 protein: CASRGAYEQYF
V gene: TRBV27
J gene: TRBJ2-7
clone size: -
D gene: -

CDR3 DNA: TGTGCCAGCAGCTTGGGTCTGGGACTAGCGCTCACCGGGGAGCTGTTTTTT
CDR3 protein: CASSLGLGLALTGELFF
V gene: TRBV5-6
J gene: TRBJ2-2
clone size: -
D gene: TRBD2

CDR3 DNA: TGTGCCAGCAGCTCTCGGGACTACTCCACAGATACGCAGTATTTT
CDR3 protein: CASSSRDYSTDTQYF
V gene: TRBV13
J gene: TRBJ2-3
clone size: -
D gene: TRBD2

CDR3 DNA: TGTGCCAGCAGTGAAGAGTATTGGGCTAGCGAGACGTACGAGCAGTACTTC
CDR3 protein: CASSEEYWASETYEQYF
V gene: TRBV2
J gene: TRBJ2-7
clone size: once
D gene: -

CDR3 DNA: TGTGCCAGCAGCCGGAAGGGGTACGACACTGAAGCTTTCTTT
CDR3 protein: CASSRKGYDTEAFF
V gene: TRBV14
J gene: TRBJ1-1
clone size: -
D gene: -

CDR3 DNA: TGTGCCAGCTCTGAGGGGACACTACTCCTCTACGAGCAGTACTTC
CDR3 protein: CASSEGTLLLYEQYF
V gene: TRBV7-8
J gene: TRBJ2-7
clone size: -
D gene: -

CDR3 DNA: TGTGCCAGCAGTCCGGGTATCGGGGACGAGCAGTACTTC
CDR3 protein: CASSPGIGDEQYF
V gene: TRBV27
J gene: TRBJ2-7
clone size: -
D gene: -

CDR3 DNA: TGCGCCAGCAGCTTGGAACAGGGGGACTACGAGCAGTACTTC
CDR3 protein: CASSLEQGDYEQYF
V gene: TRBV5-1
J gene: TRBJ2-7
clone size: -
D gene: TRBD1

CDR3 DNA: TGTGCCAGCAGCCCGAGGGGACAGGGATTGTACGGCTACACCTTC
CDR3 protein: CASSPRGQGLYGYTF
V gene: TRBV5-5
J gene: TRBJ1-2
clone size: -
D gene: TRBD1

CDR3 DNA: TGTGCCAGCAGATCCGGGACAGGGGGTGGAAACACCATATATTTT
CDR3 protein: CASRSGTGGGNTIYF
V gene: TRBV5-4
J gene: TRBJ1-3
clone size: few
D gene: TRBD1

CDR3 DNA: TGCGCCAGCAGCTTGGCCCGGCTAGCGGGGGTCTACAATGAGCAGTTCTTC
CDR3 protein: CASSLARLAGVYNEQFF
V gene: TRBV5-1
J gene: TRBJ2-1
clone size: -
D gene: TRBD2

CDR3 DNA: TGTGCCAGCAGTTACTCGGGGGCGACTGGGGCCAACGTCCTGACTTTC
CDR3 protein: CASSYSGATGANVLTF
V gene: TRBV6-5
J gene: TRBJ2-6
clone size: once
D gene: -

CDR3 DNA: TGTGCCAGCAGTCCAAGCGGGACCTCCTACGAGCAGTACTTC
CDR3 protein: CASSPSGTSYEQYF
V gene: TRBV28
J gene: TRBJ2-7
clone size: -
D gene: TRBD2

CDR3 DNA: TGCGCCAGCAGGGTAGCGGGAACAGATACGCAGTATTTT
CDR3 protein: CASRVAGTDTQYF
V gene: TRBV5-1
J gene: TRBJ2-3
clone size: once
D gene: TRBD2

CDR3 DNA: TGCGCCAGCAGCTTGGGAGGCGGGAGGGTCTCCTACGAGCAGTACTTC
CDR3 protein: CASSLGGGRVSYEQYF
V gene: TRBV5-1
J gene: TRBJ2-7
clone size: once
D gene: TRBD2

CDR3 DNA: TGTGCCATCAGTGCGGGGACTAACTATGGCTACACCTTC
CDR3 protein: CAISAGTNYGYTF
V gene: TRBV10-3
J gene: TRBJ1-2
clone size: -
D gene: -

CDR3 DNA: TGTGCCAGCAGCTTATCACTAGTTTCTTCACAGTTCTTC
CDR3 protein: CASSLSLVSSQFF
V gene: TRBV7-6
J gene: TRBJ2-1
clone size: -
D gene: -

CDR3 DNA: TGTGCCAGCAGCTTAGGTCACAGGGAGAACACTGAAGCTTTCTTT
CDR3 protein: CASSLGHRENTEAFF
V gene: TRBV7-9
J gene: TRBJ1-1
clone size: -
D gene: -

CDR3 DNA: TGTGCCAGCAGCTTAGTAGCGGACTCCTACAATGAGCAGTTCTTC
CDR3 protein: CASSLVADSYNEQFF
V gene: TRBV7-2
J gene: TRBJ2-1
clone size: -
D gene: -

CDR3 DNA: TGCGCCAGCAGCCGACAGGACACCGGGGAGCTGTTTTTT
CDR3 protein: CASSRQDTGELFF
V gene: TRBV5-1
J gene: TRBJ2-2
clone size: -
D gene: -

CDR3 DNA: TGTGCTAGCAGCCCAACAGGCGAGACCCAGTACTTC
CDR3 protein: CASSPTGETQYF
V gene: TRBV7-7
J gene: TRBJ2-5
clone size: -
D gene: -

CDR3 DNA: TGTGCCAGCAGTCGGGAGGGGGCAGGAAGTCAGCCCCAGCATTTT
CDR3 protein: CASSREGAGSQPQHF
V gene: TRBV5-5
J gene: TRBJ1-5
clone size: -
D gene: TRBD1

CDR3 DNA: TGCAGCGTTGTTGGGACAGGGAGTAGCAATCAGCCCCAGCATTTT
CDR3 protein: CSVVGTGSSNQPQHF
V gene: TRBV29-1
J gene: TRBJ1-5
clone size: -
D gene: TRBD1

CDR3 DNA: TGTGCCAGCAGCACCCAGCGCGGGAGTCCCTCCTACGAGCAGTACTTC
CDR3 protein: CASSTQRGSPSYEQYF
V gene: TRBV6-6
J gene: TRBJ2-7
clone size: -
D gene: TRBD2

CDR3 DNA: TGTGCCAGCAGTTACTCCCGATCAGGCAATGAGCAGTTCTTC
CDR3 protein: CASSYSRSGNEQFF
V gene: TRBV6-5
J gene: TRBJ2-1
clone size: -
D gene: -

CDR3 DNA: TGTGCCAGCAGCCCCAATCTAGCCCTCTCCTACGAGCAGTACTTC
CDR3 protein: CASSPNLALSYEQYF
V gene: TRBV7-2
J gene: TRBJ2-7
clone size: -
D gene: -

CDR3 DNA: TGTGCCAGCAGTCCCGCGGGAATGGGCAATGAGCAGTTCTTC
CDR3 protein: CASSPAGMGNEQFF
V gene: TRBV28
J gene: TRBJ2-1
clone size: few
D gene: -

CDR3 DNA: TGTGCCAGTAGTATACGGCCAGGGGGAATCGCCGGGGAGCTGTTTTTT
CDR3 protein: CASSIRPGGIAGELFF
V gene: TRBV19
J gene: TRBJ2-2
clone size: -
D gene: TRBD1

CDR3 DNA: TGTGCCAGCAGCCTGACAGGGGACAATCAACAGCCCCAGCATTTT
CDR3 protein: CASSLTGDNQQPQHF
V gene: TRBV5-6
J gene: TRBJ1-5
clone size: -
D gene: TRBD1

CDR3 DNA: TGTGCCAGCAGCTCGCAGCGGTACGAGCAGTACTTC
CDR3 protein: CASSSQRYEQYF
V gene: TRBV11-2
J gene: TRBJ2-7
clone size: -
D gene: -

CDR3 DNA: TGTGCCAGCAGTGACATAGCGGGGGACCGGGAGCAGTTCTTC
CDR3 protein: CASSDIAGDREQFF
V gene: TRBV6-4
J gene: TRBJ2-1
clone size: -
D gene: TRBD2

CDR3 DNA: TGTGCCAGCCCACCACCGACGGACAGGGGGCTTACTGAAGCTTTCTTT
CDR3 protein: CASPPPTDRGLTEAFF
V gene: TRBV18
J gene: TRBJ1-1
clone size: -
D gene: TRBD1